This T cell receptor (beta chain) appears in the sequencing data of a study of blood T cell repertoires in COVID-19. The length of the CDR3 is 15 residues. Trimming removed 3 bases from V and 1 base from J; junction bases left unmatched: 4. CDR1 is PRHDT, CDR2 FYEKMQ, per germline (reference sequence). Across under 25 US areas, participants ranged in age from about 18 to 90 years. Here immunoSEQ multiplex PCR was the method, and the copy in TCRdb shows in-frame clones only, minus some. The top ten hold over 6.5% of the sample, which has 200,000 or so clones, 80% to 85% seen once. The V gene is TRBV13, the J gene TRBJ2-5, with 8 bases aligning to TRBD2. The clonotype originates from a man aged 35-49 years who had recovered from COVID-19. Sequencing used PBMCs or T cells enriched from blood (not recorded which). CDR3 residues: CASSLAGGTQETQYF. The CDR3 DNA reads as TGTGCCAGCAGCTTGGCGGGGGGAACCCAAGAGACCCAGTACTTC. Using reference TRBV13 and TRBJ2-5 for the parts outside the CDR3, the full variable domain is AAGVIQSPRHLIKEKRETATLKCYPIPRHDTVYWYQQGPGQDPQFLISFYEKMQSDKGSIPDRFSAQQFSDYHSELNMSSLELGDSALYFCASSLAGGTQETQYFGPGTRLLVL.